This section outlines one TCR beta chain sequence together with its context. This sample was taken from a study of shared clonotypes between healthy human individuals. The wider study: Every donor yielded three CD4 naive, three CD4 memory, two CD8 naive and one CD8 memory plate.

The CDR3 runs to 15 residues. Per germline, CDR1 SGHNT and CDR2 YYREEE (reference sequence). The V and J ends lost 3 bases and 0 bases respectively, with 12 bases between them. Using around 180 ng DNA, 25,000 to 35,000 T cell genomes, the sorted-subset replicate PCRs were run. Data came from immunoSEQ multiplex PCR; TCRdb stores just in-frame clones and leaves some out. The data contain roughly 1 million clones, 65% to 80% of them singletons. This clonotype was obtained from a man younger than 30 in good health. The sample was memory CD4+ T cells sorted from blood. Subset denoted: CD45RA-negative fraction. The chain carries TRBV5-4 and TRBJ1-1, with no clear D. The CDR3 here is CASSSRTALNTEAFF. The DNA of the CDR3 is TGTGCCAGCAGCTCGAGAACAGCATTGAACACTGAAGCTTTCTTT.